This entry lists 10 T cell receptor beta chains sequenced from one sample in a study of T cells expressing NK-cell markers. TCRdb processed the 5' RACE reads again and assigns one entry to each CDR3 protein, with no DNA. Here the sample table reports roughly 450,000 distinct CDR3 sequences. The sample consisted of blood T cells: a sorted CD56 or NKG2C T cell subset, CD4+ or CD8+ T cells, or bulk PBMC T cells (not recorded which). The receptors here all came from a woman in her forties or fifties in good health.

CDR3 loop: CSASKGGREPQYF. V is TRBV20-1 and J is TRBJ2-5; TCRdb reports TRBD1, a call that lacks DNA to check it against. The V gene's germline CDR1 is DFQATT and CDR2 SNEGSKA (reference sequence). This CDR3 contains 13 residues.

V is TRBV5-1 and J is TRBJ2-7; TCRdb proposes TRBD1, but this gene call is untestable without DNA. The germline V gene has CDR1 SGHRS and CDR2 YFSETQ. The CDR3 loop spans 15 amino acids. The CDR3 loop is CASSLKGTGDGEQYF.

The chain joins TRBV3-1 to TRBJ1-1; TCRdb names TRBD1, which stays unverified in the absence of DNA. CDR1 LGHDT and CDR2 YNNKEL come from the germline V gene (reference sequence). The CDR3 is made up of 16 amino acids. The CDR3 reads CASSQATGLDSTEAFF.

J is TRBJ1-5 and V is TRBV28; the D call of TRBD1 rests on TCRdb alone, since no DNA is present to check it. The CDR3 totals 14 residues. The germline V gene encodes CDR1 MDHEN and CDR2 SYDVKM. The CDR3 reads CASSFDRVDQPQHF.

The rearrangement links TRBV4-2 to TRBJ1-1; TCRdb gives TRBD1 as the D gene, but with no DNA this cannot be confirmed. CDR3 length: 16 residues. Germline CDR1 is LGHNA and CDR2 is YNFKEQ. The CDR3 is CASSRITDRLGTEAFF.

V usage is TRBV7-2 and J usage is TRBJ2-3; TCRdb proposes TRBD2, but this gene call is untestable without DNA. This CDR3 comprises 17 residues. Germline CDR1 and CDR2: SGHTA and FQGNSA. The CDR3 protein is CASSSLTSGTSTDTQYF.

CDR3: CSARDHRLAGGPRYF. The chain uses TRBV20-1 and TRBJ2-4; checking the TCRdb D call of TRBD2 is not possible without DNA. CDR1 and CDR2 (germline): DFQATT, SNEGSKA (reference sequence). This CDR3 spans 15 amino acids.

The CDR3 protein is CASSQTGRGYTF. V gene TRBV11-1 combines with J gene TRBJ1-2; without DNA, the TCRdb call of TRBD1 cannot be checked. CDR1 is SGHAT, CDR2 FQDESV, per germline (reference sequence). The CDR3 covers 12 residues.

V is TRBV5-1 and J is TRBJ2-6. Per the germline V gene, CDR1 is SGHRS and CDR2 is YFSETQ. The length of the CDR3 is 15 residues. This chain's CDR3 is CASSFDSAGANVLTF.

V usage is TRBV29-1 and J usage is TRBJ2-3; the TRBD2 assignment by TCRdb is unverifiable without DNA. There are 14 residues in the CDR3. The germline V gene encodes CDR1 SQVTM and CDR2 ANQGSEA. CDR3 loop: CSVEGTSGGDTQYF.